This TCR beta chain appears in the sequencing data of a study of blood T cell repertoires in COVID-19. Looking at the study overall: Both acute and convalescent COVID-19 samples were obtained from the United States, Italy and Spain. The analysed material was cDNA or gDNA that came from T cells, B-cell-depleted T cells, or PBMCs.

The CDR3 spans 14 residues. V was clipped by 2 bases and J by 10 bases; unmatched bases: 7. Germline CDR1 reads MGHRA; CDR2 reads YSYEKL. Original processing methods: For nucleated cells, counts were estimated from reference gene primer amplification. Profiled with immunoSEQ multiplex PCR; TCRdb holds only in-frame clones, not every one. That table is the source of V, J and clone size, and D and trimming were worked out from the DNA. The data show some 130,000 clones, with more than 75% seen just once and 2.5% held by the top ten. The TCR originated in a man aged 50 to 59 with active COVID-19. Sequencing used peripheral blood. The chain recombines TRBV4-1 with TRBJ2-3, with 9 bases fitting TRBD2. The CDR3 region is CASSQPGLAWAQYF. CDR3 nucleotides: TGCGCCAGCAGCCAACCGGGACTAGCTTGGGCGCAGTATTTT.